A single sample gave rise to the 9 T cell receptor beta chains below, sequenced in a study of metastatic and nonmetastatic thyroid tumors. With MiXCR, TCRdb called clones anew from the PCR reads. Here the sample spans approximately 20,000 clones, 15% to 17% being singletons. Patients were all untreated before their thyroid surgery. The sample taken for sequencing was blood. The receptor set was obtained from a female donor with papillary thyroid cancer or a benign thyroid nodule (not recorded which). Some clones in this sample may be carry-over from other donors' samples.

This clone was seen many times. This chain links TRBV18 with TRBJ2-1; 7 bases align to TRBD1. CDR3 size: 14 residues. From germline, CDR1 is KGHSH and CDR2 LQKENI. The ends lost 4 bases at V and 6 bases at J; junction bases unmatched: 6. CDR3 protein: CASSRDRDSNEQFF. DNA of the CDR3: TGTGCCAGCTCACGAGACCGGGACAGCAATGAGCAGTTCTTC. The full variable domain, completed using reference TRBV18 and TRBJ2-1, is NAGVMQNPRHLVRRRGQEARLRCSPMKGHSHVYWYRQLPEEGLKFMVYLQKENIIDESGMPKERFSAEFPKEGPSILRIQQVVRGDSAAYFCASSRDRDSNEQFFGPGTRLTVL.

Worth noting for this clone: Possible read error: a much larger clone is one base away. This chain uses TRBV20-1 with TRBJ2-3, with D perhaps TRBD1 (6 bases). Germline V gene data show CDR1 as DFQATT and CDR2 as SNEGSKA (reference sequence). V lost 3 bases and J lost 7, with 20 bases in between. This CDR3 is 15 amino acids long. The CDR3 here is CSARGARDLSYTQYF. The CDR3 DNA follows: TGCAGTGCTAGGGGGGCCAGGGATTTGTCATATACGCAGTATTTT.

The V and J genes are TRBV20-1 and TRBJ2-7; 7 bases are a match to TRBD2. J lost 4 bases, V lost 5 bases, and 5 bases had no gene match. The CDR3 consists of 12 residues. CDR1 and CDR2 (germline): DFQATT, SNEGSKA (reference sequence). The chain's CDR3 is CSASGLGYEQYF. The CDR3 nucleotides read TGCAGTGCTTCCGGACTAGGGTACGAGCAGTACTTC.

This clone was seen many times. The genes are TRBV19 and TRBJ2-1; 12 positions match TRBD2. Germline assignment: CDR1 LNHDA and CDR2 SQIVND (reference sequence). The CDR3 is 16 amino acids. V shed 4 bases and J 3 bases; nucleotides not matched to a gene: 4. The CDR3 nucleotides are TGTGCCAGTAGTACAACTAGCGGGGGGATCTACAATGAGCAGTTCTTC. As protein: CASSTTSGGIYNEQFF.

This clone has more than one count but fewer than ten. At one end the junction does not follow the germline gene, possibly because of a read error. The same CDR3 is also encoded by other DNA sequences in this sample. The CDR3 is CASSPGDGYTF. CDR3 nucleotides: TGTGCCAGCTCACCTGGGGATGGCTACACCTTT. This chain connects TRBV18 to TRBJ1-2; D unresolved. Germline CDR1 reads KGHSH; CDR2 reads LQKENI. This CDR3 comprises 11 residues.

CDR3 bases: TGCGCCAGCAGCCATTTCCGGGACTTCCGCCTTGGCTACACCTTC. Encoded protein: CASSHFRDFRLGYTF. The chain uses TRBV4-1 and TRBJ1-2; D possibly corresponds to TRBD1 (5 bases). The germline CDR1 and CDR2 sequences are MGHRA and YSYEKL. The CDR3 extends over 15 amino acids. V lost 3 bases, J lost 7 bases, and 18 bases lay in between.

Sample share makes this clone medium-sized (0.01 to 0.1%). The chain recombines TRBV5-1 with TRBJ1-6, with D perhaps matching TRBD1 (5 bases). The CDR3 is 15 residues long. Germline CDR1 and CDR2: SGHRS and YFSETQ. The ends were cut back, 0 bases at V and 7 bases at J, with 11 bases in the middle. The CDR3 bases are TGCGCCAGCAGCTTGGTCGGTGACAGAAATTCACCCCTCCACTTT. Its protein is CASSLVGDRNSPLHF.

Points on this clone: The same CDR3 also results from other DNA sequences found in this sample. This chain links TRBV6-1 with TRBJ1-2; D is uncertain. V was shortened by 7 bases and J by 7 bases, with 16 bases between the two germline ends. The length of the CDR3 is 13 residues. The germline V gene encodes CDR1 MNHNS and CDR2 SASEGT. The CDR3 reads CASKEGRVFGYTF. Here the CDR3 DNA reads TGTGCCAGCAAGGAAGGAAGGGTATTTGGCTACACCTTC.

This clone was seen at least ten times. DNA for the CDR3: TGTGCCAGCAGCTTGGGACAGTCGAACACCGGGGAGCTGTTTTTT. This encodes CASSLGQSNTGELFF. V is TRBV7-9 and J is TRBJ2-2, with 7 nucleotides matching TRBD1. CDR1 SEHNR and CDR2 FQNEAQ come from the germline V gene (reference sequence). The CDR3 extends over 15 amino acids. With 3 bases clipped from V and 0 bases from J, the junction kept 1 base outside the gene matches.